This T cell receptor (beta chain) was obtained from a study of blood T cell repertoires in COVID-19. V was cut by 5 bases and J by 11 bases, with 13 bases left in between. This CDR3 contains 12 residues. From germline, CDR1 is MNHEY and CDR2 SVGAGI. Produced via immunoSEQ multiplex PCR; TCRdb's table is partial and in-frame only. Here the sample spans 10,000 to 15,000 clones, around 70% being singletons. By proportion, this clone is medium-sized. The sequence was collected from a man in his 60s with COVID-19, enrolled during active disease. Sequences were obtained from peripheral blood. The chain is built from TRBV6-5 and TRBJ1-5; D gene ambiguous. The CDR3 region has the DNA TGTGCCAGCAGTCCGGACTCAGTAGCCCAGCATTTT. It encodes CASSPDSVAQHF.